This TCR beta chain derives from a study of cytomegalovirus exposure and HLA in healthy donors. PCR used 60 Vbeta primers and 13 Jbeta primers. Generated by immunoSEQ multiplex PCR, the TCRdb table keeps only in-frame clones and is missing some. The data hold fewer than 250,000 clones, with roughly 79% observed a single time. Trimming removed 0 bases at V and 8 bases at J, with 9 bases between. CDR1 and CDR2 (germline): SGHNT, YYREEE (reference sequence). This CDR3 is built from 13 residues. This sequence originates from a male donor in good health and CMV-seronegative. The V gene is TRBV5-4, the J gene TRBJ2-1, with no clear D. The sample consisted of PBMCs. CDR3: CASSLETSYEQFF. Here the CDR3 DNA reads TGTGCCAGCAGCTTGGAGACTTCGTATGAGCAGTTCTTC.